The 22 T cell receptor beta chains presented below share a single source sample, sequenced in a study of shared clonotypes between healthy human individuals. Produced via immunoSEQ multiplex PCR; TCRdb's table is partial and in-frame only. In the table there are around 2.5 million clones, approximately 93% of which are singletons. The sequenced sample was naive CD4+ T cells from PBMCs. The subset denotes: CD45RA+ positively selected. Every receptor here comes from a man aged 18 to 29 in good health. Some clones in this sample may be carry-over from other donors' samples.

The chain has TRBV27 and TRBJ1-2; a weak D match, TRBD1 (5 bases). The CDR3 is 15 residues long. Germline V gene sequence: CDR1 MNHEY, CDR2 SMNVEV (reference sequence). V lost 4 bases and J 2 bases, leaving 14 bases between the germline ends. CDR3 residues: CASSSGGGSNYGYTF. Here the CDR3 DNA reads TGTGCCAGCAGTTCCGGGGGGGGGTCCAACTATGGCTACACCTTC.

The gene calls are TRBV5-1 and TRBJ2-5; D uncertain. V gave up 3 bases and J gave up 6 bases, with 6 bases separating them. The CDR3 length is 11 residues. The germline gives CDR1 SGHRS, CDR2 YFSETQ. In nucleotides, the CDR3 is TGCGCCAGCAGCTCAGCCCAGACCCAGTACTTC. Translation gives CASSSAQTQYF.

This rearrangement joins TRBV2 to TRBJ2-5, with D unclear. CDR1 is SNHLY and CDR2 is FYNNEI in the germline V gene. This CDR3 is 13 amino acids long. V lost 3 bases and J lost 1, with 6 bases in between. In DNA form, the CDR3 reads TGTGCCAGCAGTGATGACGCCCAAGAGACCCAGTACTTC. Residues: CASSDDAQETQYF.

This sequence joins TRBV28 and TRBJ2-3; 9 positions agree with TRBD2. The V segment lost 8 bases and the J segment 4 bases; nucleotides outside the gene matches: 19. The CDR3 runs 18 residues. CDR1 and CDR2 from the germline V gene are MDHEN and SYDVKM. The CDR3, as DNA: TGTGCCAGCCCTCCGGGGGGCGGGAGGGCCAAGTCCGCAGATACGCAGTATTTT. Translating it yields CASPPGGGRAKSADTQYF.

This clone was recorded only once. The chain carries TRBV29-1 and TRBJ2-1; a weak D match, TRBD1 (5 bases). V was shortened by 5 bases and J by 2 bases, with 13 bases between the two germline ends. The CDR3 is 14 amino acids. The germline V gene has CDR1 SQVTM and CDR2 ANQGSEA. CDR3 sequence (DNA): TGCAGCGTTAGGGGTCAGGTCCCCTACAATGAGCAGTTCTTC. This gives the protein CSVRGQVPYNEQFF.

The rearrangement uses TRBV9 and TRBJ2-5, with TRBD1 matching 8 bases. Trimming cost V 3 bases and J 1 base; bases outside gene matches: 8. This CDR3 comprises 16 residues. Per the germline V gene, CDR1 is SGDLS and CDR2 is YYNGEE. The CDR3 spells CASSAAGTGIQETQYF. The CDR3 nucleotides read TGTGCCAGCAGCGCCGCGGGGACAGGCATCCAAGAGACCCAGTACTTC.

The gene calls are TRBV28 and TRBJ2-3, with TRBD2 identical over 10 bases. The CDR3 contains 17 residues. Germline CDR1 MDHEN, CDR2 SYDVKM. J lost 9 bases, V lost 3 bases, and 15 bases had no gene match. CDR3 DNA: TGTGCCAGCAGTTTGAAACTAGCGGGACGGGCCGGGGGGACGCAGTATTTT. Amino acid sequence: CASSLKLAGRAGGTQYF.

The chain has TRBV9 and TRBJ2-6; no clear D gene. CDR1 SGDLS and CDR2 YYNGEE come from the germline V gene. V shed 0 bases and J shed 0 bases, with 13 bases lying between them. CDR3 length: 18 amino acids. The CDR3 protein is CASSVVGSSSSGANVLTF. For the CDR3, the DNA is TGTGCCAGCAGCGTAGTAGGTAGTTCAAGCTCTGGGGCCAACGTCCTGACTTTC.

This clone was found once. The CDR3 is CSVRTSGYNEQFF. The CDR3 DNA reads as TGCAGCGTCCGGACTAGCGGTTACAATGAGCAGTTCTTC. This chain links TRBV29-1 with TRBJ2-1, with 10 nucleotides matching TRBD2. The CDR3 runs to 13 residues. Germline V gene data show CDR1 as SQVTM and CDR2 as ANQGSEA. V gave up 6 bases and J gave up 4 bases; unmatched junction bases: 3.

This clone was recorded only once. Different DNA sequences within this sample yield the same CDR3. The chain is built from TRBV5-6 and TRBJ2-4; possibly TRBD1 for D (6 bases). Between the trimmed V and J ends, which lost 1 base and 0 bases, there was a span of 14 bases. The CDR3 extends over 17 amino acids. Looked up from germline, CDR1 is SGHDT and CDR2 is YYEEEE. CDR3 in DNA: TGTGCCAGCAGCTTGCTTGGGACACCCCTAGCCAAAAACATTCAGTACTTC. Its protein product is CASSLLGTPLAKNIQYF.

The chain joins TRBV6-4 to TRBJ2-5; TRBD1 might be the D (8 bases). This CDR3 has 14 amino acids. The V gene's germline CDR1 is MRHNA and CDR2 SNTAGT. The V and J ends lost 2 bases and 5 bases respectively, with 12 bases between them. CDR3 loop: CASSDDRGGETQYF. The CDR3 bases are TGTGCCAGCAGTGACGACAGGGGAGGGGAGACCCAGTACTTC.

DNA of the CDR3: TGTGCCAGCAGCTTCTCGGACAGGACCCAGTCCTACGAGCAGTACTTC. As protein: CASSFSDRTQSYEQYF. The chain couples TRBV11-2 to TRBJ2-7, with 7 bases that match TRBD1. Germline V gives CDR1 SGHAT, CDR2 FQNNGV. The CDR3 spans 16 residues. Trimming took 3 bases from V and 1 from J; bases not matched to a gene: 9. The full variable domain, completed using reference TRBV11-2 and TRBJ2-7, is EAGVAQSPRYKIIEKRQSVAFWCNPISGHATLYWYQQILGQGPKLLIQFQNNGVVDDSQLPKDRFSAERLKGVDSTLKIQPAKLEDSAVYLCASSFSDRTQSYEQYFGPGTRLTVT.

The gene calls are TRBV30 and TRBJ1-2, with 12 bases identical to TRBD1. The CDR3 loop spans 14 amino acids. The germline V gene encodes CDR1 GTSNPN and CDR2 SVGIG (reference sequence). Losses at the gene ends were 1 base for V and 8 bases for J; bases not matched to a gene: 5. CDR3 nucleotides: TGTGCCTGGAGTGAGGGACAGGGGGCCGGGGGCTACACCTTC. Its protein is CAWSEGQGAGGYTF.

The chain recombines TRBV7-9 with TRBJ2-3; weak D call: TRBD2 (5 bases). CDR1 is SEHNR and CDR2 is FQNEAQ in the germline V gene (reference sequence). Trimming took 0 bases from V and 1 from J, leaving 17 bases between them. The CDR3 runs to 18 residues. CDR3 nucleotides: TGTGCCAGCAGCTTAGCCCAAACTAGTAATCACCGCACAGATACGCAGTATTTT. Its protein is CASSLAQTSNHRTDTQYF.

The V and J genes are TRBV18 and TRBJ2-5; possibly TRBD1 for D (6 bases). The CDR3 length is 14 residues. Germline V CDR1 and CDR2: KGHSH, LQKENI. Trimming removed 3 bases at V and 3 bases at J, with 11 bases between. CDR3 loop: CASSPLDRKETQYF. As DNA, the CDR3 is TGTGCCAGCTCACCTCTGGACAGAAAAGAGACCCAGTACTTC.

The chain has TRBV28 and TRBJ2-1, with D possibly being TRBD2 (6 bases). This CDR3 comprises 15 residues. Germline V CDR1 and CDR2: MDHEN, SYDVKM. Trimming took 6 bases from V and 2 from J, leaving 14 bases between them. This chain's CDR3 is CASSISGGTYNEQFF. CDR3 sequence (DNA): TGTGCCAGCAGCATTAGCGGAGGGACCTACAATGAGCAGTTCTTC.

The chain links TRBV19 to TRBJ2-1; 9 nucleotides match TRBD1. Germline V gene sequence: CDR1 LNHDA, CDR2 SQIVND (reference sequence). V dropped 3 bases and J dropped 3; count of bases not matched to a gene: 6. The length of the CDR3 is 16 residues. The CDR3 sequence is CASSILGTGLYNEQFF. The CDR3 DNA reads TGTGCCAGTAGTATCCTCGGGACAGGGCTCTACAATGAGCAGTTCTTC.

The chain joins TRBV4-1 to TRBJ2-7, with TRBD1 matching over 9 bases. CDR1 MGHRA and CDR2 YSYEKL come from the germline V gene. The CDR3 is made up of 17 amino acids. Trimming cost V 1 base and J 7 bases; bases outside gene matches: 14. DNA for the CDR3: TGCGCCAGCAGCCAAGTTCAACGCCGGGACAGGGTGGGGGAGCAGTACTTC. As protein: CASSQVQRRDRVGEQYF.

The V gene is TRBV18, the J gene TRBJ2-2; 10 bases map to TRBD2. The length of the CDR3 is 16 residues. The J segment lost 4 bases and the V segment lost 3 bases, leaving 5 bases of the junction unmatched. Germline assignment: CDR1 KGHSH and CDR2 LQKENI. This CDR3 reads CASSPRLAGATGELFF. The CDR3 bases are TGTGCCAGCTCACCGCGGCTAGCGGGAGCCACCGGGGAGCTGTTTTTT.

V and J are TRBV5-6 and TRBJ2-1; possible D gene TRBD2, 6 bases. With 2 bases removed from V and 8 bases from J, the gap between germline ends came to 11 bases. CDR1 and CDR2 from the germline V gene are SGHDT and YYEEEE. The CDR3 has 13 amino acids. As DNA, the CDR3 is TGTGCCAGCAGCTTCCGGGACTCTGATGAGCAGTTCTTC. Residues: CASSFRDSDEQFF.

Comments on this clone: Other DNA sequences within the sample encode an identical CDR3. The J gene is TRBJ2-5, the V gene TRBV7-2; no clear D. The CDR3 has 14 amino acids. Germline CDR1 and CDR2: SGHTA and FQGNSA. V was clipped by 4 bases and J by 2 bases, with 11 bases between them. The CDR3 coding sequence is TGTGCCAGCAGCTCGGGCCAGCTACAAGAGACCCAGTACTTC. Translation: CASSSGQLQETQYF.

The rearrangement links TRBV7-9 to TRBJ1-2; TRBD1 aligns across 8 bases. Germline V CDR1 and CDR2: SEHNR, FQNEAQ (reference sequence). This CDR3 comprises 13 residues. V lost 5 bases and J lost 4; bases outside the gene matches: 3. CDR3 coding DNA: TGTGCCAGCAGCAGGACAGGGCCCTATGGCTACACCTTC. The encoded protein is CASSRTGPYGYTF.